The source of this T cell receptor beta chain is a study of human T cells and chemical hapten exposure. TCRdb analysed the RACE reads with MiXCR anew, one entry per CDR3 protein. This repertoire shows around 180,000 distinct CDR3 sequences, around 30% found once; its top ten account for roughly 3%. As for time point: pre-sensitization, week 0. Treatment indicated: therapeutic diphenylcyclopropenone sensitization with weekly scalp DPC. The sample in question was whole blood, obtained in connection with sensitization to the hapten diphenylcyclopropenone (DPC). This receptor was taken from a woman in her thirties with alopecia areata. Some clones in this sample may be carry-over from other donors' samples.

The DNA for the CDR3 is TGTGCCAGCTCACCAAAGGCCCGGCCCTATGGCTACACCTTC. It codes for CASSPKARPYGYTF. The rearrangement links TRBV18 to TRBJ1-2, with unresolved D. The CDR3 contains 14 residues. The V gene's germline CDR1 is KGHSH and CDR2 LQKENI. The V end was cut by 2 bases, the J end by 4 bases, with 11 bases between.